This is a list of T cell receptor beta chains from one sample in a study of T cells in Graves' hyperthyroidism and ophthalmopathy. TCRdb re-analysed the multiplex PCR reads in MiXCR, keeping a single row per CDR3 protein. The data hold approximately 560,000 distinct CDR3 sequences, with around 16% observed a single time. Sample: blood. All receptors come from a woman aged 30 to 39 with Graves' hyperthyroidism. The CDR3 runs from the conserved cysteine through the conserved F or W. A D gene is named only where the DNA matches it firmly. Clone size is shown for a subset of rows, as once, few, many or a class of expanded clone.

d_call: TRBD1; j_call: TRBJ1-3; v_call: TRBV12-3/TRBV12-4; clone_size: few; cdr3_nt: TGTGCCAGCAGGCTCAGGGGGTTCTCTGGAAACACCATATATTTT; cdr3_aa: CASRLRGFSGNTIYF
d_call: .; j_call: TRBJ1-3; v_call: TRBV7-9; clone_size: many; cdr3_nt: TGTGCCAGCAGCTTAGCGGGACACCTAAACTCTGGAAACACCATATATTTT; cdr3_aa: CASSLAGHLNSGNTIYF
d_call: TRBD2; j_call: TRBJ2-7; v_call: TRBV7-2; clone_size: many; cdr3_nt: TGTGCCAGCAGCCAAAGGACTAGCGGAAGCTCCTACGAGCAGTACTTC; cdr3_aa: CASSQRTSGSSYEQYF
d_call: .; j_call: TRBJ2-1; v_call: TRBV20-1; clone_size: few; cdr3_nt: TGCAGTGCTAGAGATATAGTGACTTCTAATGAGCAGTTCTTC; cdr3_aa: CSARDIVTSNEQFF
d_call: TRBD2; j_call: TRBJ2-3; v_call: TRBV29-1; clone_size: .; cdr3_nt: TGCAGCGTGGGACAGGGGGCAGGGGGACTAGCGGGAGGGGGTAGCACAGATACGCAGTATTTT; cdr3_aa: CSVGQGAGGLAGGGSTDTQYF
d_call: .; j_call: TRBJ1-3; v_call: TRBV2; clone_size: many; cdr3_nt: TGTGCCAGCACGACCTTCTCTGGAAACACCATATATTTT; cdr3_aa: CASTTFSGNTIYF
d_call: .; j_call: TRBJ1-4; v_call: TRBV20-1; clone_size: .; cdr3_nt: TGCAGTGCTAGAGATAGGGGGTCCAGTAATGAAAAACTGTTTTTT; cdr3_aa: CSARDRGSSNEKLFF
d_call: .; j_call: TRBJ2-5; v_call: TRBV7-2; clone_size: many; cdr3_nt: TGTGCCAGCAGCTTCGGGACAATACAAGAGACCCAGTACTTC; cdr3_aa: CASSFGTIQETQYF
d_call: .; j_call: TRBJ2-3; v_call: TRBV5-6; clone_size: many; cdr3_nt: TGTGCCAGCAGCTTGGATGATACGCAGTATTTT; cdr3_aa: CASSLDDTQYF
d_call: .; j_call: TRBJ2-6; v_call: TRBV5-4; clone_size: .; cdr3_nt: TGTGCCAGCAGCTTGCAGTCTGGGGCCAACGTCCTGACTTTC; cdr3_aa: CASSLQSGANVLTF
d_call: TRBD1; j_call: TRBJ2-3; v_call: TRBV11-3; clone_size: many; cdr3_nt: TGTGCCAGCAGCTTAGGTTCAGGGATCCGGGACAGTCGAACAGATACGCAGTATTTT; cdr3_aa: CASSLGSGIRDSRTDTQYF
d_call: TRBD1; j_call: TRBJ2-7; v_call: TRBV6-1; clone_size: few; cdr3_nt: TGTGCCAGCAGTAGACAGGGACCCCACGAGCAGTACTTC; cdr3_aa: CASSRQGPHEQYF
d_call: .; j_call: TRBJ2-7; v_call: TRBV27; clone_size: many; cdr3_nt: TGTGCCAGCAGTCGCCGGGGCGGGGAGCAGTACTTC; cdr3_aa: CASSRRGGEQYF
d_call: .; j_call: TRBJ2-1; v_call: TRBV5-1; clone_size: few; cdr3_nt: TGCGCCAGCAGCTTGAGGGTGATTAGCGGCAATGAGCAGTTCTTC; cdr3_aa: CASSLRVISGNEQFF
d_call: TRBD2; j_call: TRBJ2-3; v_call: TRBV20-1; clone_size: few; cdr3_nt: TGCAGTGCTAGCTACTCTGGGACTAGCGTACCAGATACGCAGTATTTT; cdr3_aa: CSASYSGTSVPDTQYF
d_call: TRBD1; j_call: TRBJ2-1; v_call: TRBV19; clone_size: .; cdr3_nt: TGTGCCAGTAGTCCCGGACAGGGGGCTGGGGCGCAGTTCTTC; cdr3_aa: CASSPGQGAGAQFF
d_call: .; j_call: TRBJ1-2; v_call: TRBV11-2; clone_size: many; cdr3_nt: TGTGCCAGCAGCCAACCGGGAGGAGACGGCTACACCTTC; cdr3_aa: CASSQPGGDGYTF
d_call: .; j_call: TRBJ2-6; v_call: TRBV2; clone_size: .; cdr3_nt: TGTGCCACGATGAATGCGGGTGGAGGGGCCAACGTCCTGACTTTC; cdr3_aa: CATMNAGGGANVLTF
d_call: TRBD1; j_call: TRBJ1-2; v_call: TRBV7-9; clone_size: .; cdr3_nt: TGTGCCAGCAGACCGGGACAGGGGAACTACACCTTC; cdr3_aa: CASRPGQGNYTF
d_call: .; j_call: TRBJ1-1; v_call: TRBV9; clone_size: .; cdr3_nt: TGTGCCAGCAGCGTAGTCCCCTCAAACACTGAAGCTTTCTTT; cdr3_aa: CASSVVPSNTEAFF
d_call: .; j_call: TRBJ1-2; v_call: TRBV5-1; clone_size: many; cdr3_nt: TGCGCCAGCAGCAACAGGGCTCCAAATGGCTACACCTTC; cdr3_aa: CASSNRAPNGYTF
d_call: .; j_call: TRBJ1-1; v_call: TRBV30; clone_size: many; cdr3_nt: TGTGCCTGGACCCGACACGTGAACACTGAAGCTTTCTTT; cdr3_aa: CAWTRHVNTEAFF
d_call: .; j_call: TRBJ1-2; v_call: TRBV30; clone_size: .; cdr3_nt: TGTGCCTGGAGTGTTCGGATCCAGGACGGCTACACCTTC; cdr3_aa: CAWSVRIQDGYTF
d_call: TRBD1; j_call: TRBJ2-1; v_call: TRBV12-3/TRBV12-4; clone_size: many; cdr3_nt: TGTGCCAGCAAAAACAGGGGGGAGCAGTTCTTC; cdr3_aa: CASKNRGEQFF
d_call: .; j_call: TRBJ2-7; v_call: TRBV5-6; clone_size: many; cdr3_nt: TGTGCCAGCAGCTTGTACTCGGGACACATTTACGAGCAGTACTTC; cdr3_aa: CASSLYSGHIYEQYF